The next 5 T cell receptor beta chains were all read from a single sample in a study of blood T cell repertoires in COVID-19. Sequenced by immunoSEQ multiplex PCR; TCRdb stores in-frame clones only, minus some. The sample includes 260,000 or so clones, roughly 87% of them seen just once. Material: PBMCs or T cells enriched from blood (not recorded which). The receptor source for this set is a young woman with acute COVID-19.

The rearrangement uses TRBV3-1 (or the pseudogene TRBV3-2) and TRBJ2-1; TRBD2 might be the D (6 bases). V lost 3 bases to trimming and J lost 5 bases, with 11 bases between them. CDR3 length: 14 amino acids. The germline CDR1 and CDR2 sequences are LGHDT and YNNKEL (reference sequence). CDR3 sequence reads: CASSHFGGNNEQFF. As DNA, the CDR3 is TGTGCCAGCAGCCATTTCGGGGGAAACAATGAGCAGTTCTTC.

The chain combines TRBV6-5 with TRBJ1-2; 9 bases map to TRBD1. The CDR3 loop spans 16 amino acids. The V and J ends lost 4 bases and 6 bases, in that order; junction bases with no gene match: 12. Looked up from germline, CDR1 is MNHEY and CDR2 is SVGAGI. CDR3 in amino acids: CASSSDRDRATHGYTF. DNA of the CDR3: TGTGCCAGCAGTTCTGACCGGGACAGGGCGACCCATGGCTACACCTTC.

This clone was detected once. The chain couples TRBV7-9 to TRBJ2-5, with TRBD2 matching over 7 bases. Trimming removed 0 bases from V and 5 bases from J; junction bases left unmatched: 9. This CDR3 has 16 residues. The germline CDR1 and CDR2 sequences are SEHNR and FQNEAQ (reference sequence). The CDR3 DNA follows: TGTGCCAGCAGCTTAGCTTGGGGAGGGGACGATGAGACCCAGTACTTC. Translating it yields CASSLAWGGDDETQYF.

The CDR3 spells CASSIVLGDNYGYTF. CDR3 nucleotides: TGTGCCAGTAGTATAGTCTTAGGGGATAACTATGGCTACACCTTC. This chain connects TRBV19 to TRBJ1-2; D may be TRBD1 (5 bases). In germline, CDR1 is LNHDA, CDR2 SQIVND (reference sequence). V lost 1 base to trimming and J lost 1 base, with 10 bases between them. This CDR3 is built from 15 residues.

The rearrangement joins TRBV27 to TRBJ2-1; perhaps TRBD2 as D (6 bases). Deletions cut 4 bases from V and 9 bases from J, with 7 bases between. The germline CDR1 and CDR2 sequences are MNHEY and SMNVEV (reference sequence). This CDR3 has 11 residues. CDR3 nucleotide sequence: TGTGCCAGCAGTTCCGGGAGTGAGCAGTTCTTC. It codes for CASSSGSEQFF.